One TCR beta chain is described in this entry. Unmatched junction bases numbered 5, after V lost 2 bases and J lost 5 bases. Germline values: CDR1 LNHDA, CDR2 SQIVND (reference sequence). The CDR3 is 16 amino acids. This sample was included in a study of shared clonotypes between healthy human individuals. Each subset's genomic DNA was shared equally among a number of immunoSEQ plates. TCRdb keeps only in-frame clones here, not all; method: immunoSEQ multiplex PCR. The repertoire holds millions of clones, 85% to 95% seen once, with about 0.39% in the top ten. The sequencing input was naive CD4+ T cells from PBMCs. Subset indicated: CD45RA+ positively selected. The chain recombines TRBV19 with TRBJ1-4; TRBD1 matches at 10 bases. The source of this sequence is a man aged 18-30 years in good health. Some clones in this sample may be carry-over from other donors' samples. CDR3: CASSISGTGVNEKLFF. The DNA for the CDR3 is TGTGCCAGTAGTATATCTGGGACAGGGGTAAATGAAAAACTGTTTTTT.